This T cell receptor beta chain was profiled in a study of control samples from healthy donors and cancer patients (dated by TCRdb to the early 2020s). From a lookup of the germline V gene, CDR1 and CDR2 are LGHNA and YNFKEQ. Trimming takes 4 bases off V and 0 bases off J; junction bases not matched to a gene: 5. The CDR3 holds 16 amino acids from the cysteine to the phenylalanine. The read is trimmed to its CDR3 DNA, 48 bases read in frame from base 1. Of note for this clone: Its antigen remains undetermined. Base quality data are lacking; no much larger clone is found one base away.

The receptor library was made with the immunoSEQ multiplex PCR assay. Not all clones reach the TCRdb copy of this immuneACCESS table, which keeps in-frame sequences only. Checked studies attribute under half of the gap to unresolved V genes and leave the rest unexplained. The sample includes 100,000 or so clones, with around 92% observed a single time. The ten largest clones add up to under 2.5% of the sample. The origin of this receptor is a woman aged 18-29 years in good health. Here the chain combines TRBV4-2 and TRBJ1-5; TRBD1 lines up with 8 middle nucleotides. Sample: blood. The CDR3 region: CASSLRTGSSNQPQHF. The DNA reads as follows: TGTGCCAGCAGCCTTCGGACAGGGAGTAGCAATCAGCCCCAGCATTTT.